This TCR beta chain derives from a study of blood T cell repertoires in COVID-19. Study summary: The United States, Italy and Spain provided the acute and convalescent COVID-19 samples. The cDNA or gDNA used as material had been derived from T cells, B-cell-depleted T cells, or PBMCs.

Study processing details: Reference gene primer amplification gave estimated nucleated cell counts. The table came from immunoSEQ multiplex PCR; TCRdb's copy has only in-frame clones and leaves some out. D and trimming come from the DNA, and the V and J calls and clone size come from that table. The sample yields 250,000 or so clones, over 65% seen once. In germline, CDR1 is SGHRS, CDR2 YFSETQ. The V gene end was trimmed by 3 bases and the J gene end by 5 bases; junction bases not matched to a gene: 2. This CDR3 has 13 residues. The receptor was isolated from a woman aged 80 or older with acute or convalescent COVID-19. Sequencing was performed on peripheral blood. The chain uses TRBV5-1 and TRBJ1-5, with TRBD1 identical over 7 bases. In DNA, the CDR3 is TGCGCCAGCAGCTACCAGGGGGATCAGCCCCAGCATTTT. This translates into CASSYQGDQPQHF.